These 15 T cell receptor beta chains were sequenced from one sample in a study of blood T cell repertoires in COVID-19. TCRdb keeps only in-frame clones here, not all; method: immunoSEQ multiplex PCR. This sample yields about 330,000 clones, of which more than 75% are seen a single time; about 5% belongs to the top ten. Sequencing input: PBMCs or T cells enriched from blood (not recorded which). The receptors stem from a woman aged 25 to 39 who had recovered from COVID-19.

The chain is built from TRBV19 and TRBJ1-2, with 7 bases matching TRBD1. The CDR3 length is 15 residues. Trimming at V came to 2 bases and at J to 4 bases, leaving 7 bases not matched to a gene. CDR1 is LNHDA, CDR2 SQIVND, per germline (reference sequence). The CDR3 sequence is CASSIRRGGGYGYTF. Here the CDR3 DNA reads TGTGCCAGTAGTATAAGGAGAGGGGGCGGCTATGGCTACACCTTC.

The sample holds one count of this clone. The V call is TRBV27, the J call TRBJ1-1; TRBD1 matches 9 bases. Germline V CDR1 and CDR2: MNHEY, SMNVEV (reference sequence). V trimming: 6 bases; J trimming: 4 bases; junction bases outside the gene matches: 9. CDR3 length: 15 residues. The CDR3 DNA sequence: TGTGCCAGCAGCTACCAGGGACAGGGCCCCACTGAAGCTTTCTTT. This codes for CASSYQGQGPTEAFF.

V usage is TRBV5-7 and J usage is TRBJ1-2; TRBD1 matches 8 bases. TRBV5-7 belongs to the ORF category, with a function that is uncertain. The ends lost 4 bases at V and 8 bases at J; junction bases unmatched: 19. This CDR3 contains 17 residues. The CDR3 coding sequence is TGTGCCAGCAGCGTGGCAGGGGGCGGTTGGGGAAGGAAAGGCTACACCTTC. It specifies CASSVAGGGWGRKGYTF.

V gene TRBV4-1 combines with J gene TRBJ1-1, with D possibly TRBD1 on 5 matching bases. Trimming cost V 4 bases and J 7 bases, with 16 bases left between them. The CDR3 is made up of 14 amino acids. From germline, CDR1 is MGHRA and CDR2 YSYEKL. CDR3: CASSPGRVLVEAFF. CDR3 DNA sequence: TGCGCCAGCAGCCCCGGCAGGGTTTTAGTTGAAGCTTTCTTT.

This clone occurred a few times. CDR3 residues: CASSYYRTDSPLHF. As DNA, the CDR3 is TGTGCCAGCAGTTATTACAGGACCGATTCACCCCTCCACTTT. The rearrangement joins TRBV6-5 to TRBJ1-6; TRBD1 might be the D (5 bases). The CDR3 has 14 residues. Germline CDR1 reads MNHEY; CDR2 reads SVGAGI. Trimming shortened V by 3 bases and J by 8 bases, and 11 bases separated the two germline ends.

Notes on this clone: Other DNA sequences from this sample encode an identical CDR3 as well. The chain recombines TRBV19 with TRBJ2-2; TRBD1 might be the D (6 bases). Germline-derived CDR1 and CDR2 are LNHDA and SQIVND (reference sequence). The CDR3 is 14 amino acids. V was clipped by 8 bases and J by 1 base, with 11 bases between them. The CDR3 reads CASSPGQNTGELFF. CDR3 DNA sequence: TGTGCCAGTTCCCCGGGACAGAACACCGGGGAGCTGTTTTTT.

The CDR3 sequence: CASSYQGGSGNTIYF. CDR3 DNA sequence: TGTGCCAGCAGTTACCAGGGGGGCTCTGGAAACACCATATATTTT. This chain uses TRBV6-5 with TRBJ1-3, with 7 bases identical to TRBD1. The CDR3 is 15 amino acids. Trimming removed 2 bases from V and 0 bases from J; junction bases left unmatched: 1. From germline, CDR1 is MNHEY and CDR2 SVGAGI.

The chain combines TRBV9 with TRBJ1-3; D is unclear. This CDR3 spans 15 amino acids. V shed 0 bases and J shed 8 bases, with 15 bases lying between them. Germline CDR1 reads SGDLS; CDR2 reads YYNGEE. The CDR3 DNA sequence: TGTGCCAGCAGCGTAGGATTATATGCCGGGGACACCATATATTTT. This encodes CASSVGLYAGDTIYF.

This clone was recorded only once. The chain combines TRBV7-8 with TRBJ1-3; D is unresolved. Germline lookup yields CDR1 SGHVS and CDR2 FQNEAQ. The length of the CDR3 is 14 residues. Trimming pared 6 bases from V and 4 bases from J, leaving 13 bases between. The CDR3 region is CASSHARWGNTIYF. CDR3 in DNA: TGTGCCAGCAGTCATGCACGGTGGGGAAACACCATATATTTT.

This chain uses TRBV30 with TRBJ2-7, with a tentative D call TRBD1 (6 bases). The CDR3 extends over 12 amino acids. Germline V lookup: CDR1 GTSNPN, CDR2 SVGIG (reference sequence). V was trimmed by 7 bases and J by 7 bases, leaving 17 bases between them. The CDR3 protein is CASIRQEGEQYF. CDR3 DNA sequence: TGTGCCTCCATAAGACAGGAAGGAGAGCAGTACTTC.

This sequence joins TRBV6-5 and TRBJ1-5; TRBD1 might be the D (6 bases). The CDR3 sequence is 15 residues long. Germline lookup yields CDR1 MNHEY and CDR2 SVGAGI. The V gene lost 6 bases and the J gene lost 5 bases, with 17 bases spanning the gap. The CDR3 here is CASSFGGRVDQPQHF. The DNA of the CDR3 is TGTGCCAGCAGCTTTGGGGGCAGGGTTGATCAGCCCCAGCATTTT.

This clone was counted once. The chain has TRBV11-3 and TRBJ2-1; TRBD1 might be the D (6 bases). Per germline, CDR1 SGHNT and CDR2 YENEEA. This CDR3 region has 15 residues. The V end lost 5 bases, the J end lost 10 bases, and 21 bases lay between the germline ends. As DNA, the CDR3 is TGTGCCAGCAGCCTTGGGGGCGGTGAAACGAGGGAGCAGTTCTTC. This translates into CASSLGGGETREQFF.

The CDR3 protein is CSGHGGTEAFF. The CDR3 coding sequence is TGCAGCGGACATGGGGGGACTGAAGCTTTCTTT. The chain combines TRBV29-1 with TRBJ1-1, with a tentative D call TRBD1 (5 bases). From germline, CDR1 is SQVTM and CDR2 ANQGSEA. The CDR3 totals 11 residues. Trimming took off 7 bases at V and 5 bases at J, with 11 bases between the two ends. Complete variable domain (other parts from reference TRBV29-1 and TRBJ1-1): SAVISQKPSRDICQRGTSLTIQCQVDSQVTMMFWYRQQPGQSLTLIATANQGSEATYESGFVIDKFPISRPNLTFSTLTVSNMSPEDSSIYLCSGHGGTEAFFGQGTRLTVV.

This chain joins TRBV29-1 and TRBJ2-5; 7 bases line up with TRBD2. V lost 4 bases, J lost 5 bases, and 13 bases stayed unmatched. This CDR3 spans 15 amino acids. Germline CDR1 is SQVTM and CDR2 is ANQGSEA. The CDR3 here is CSVGPHLRRGETQYF. CDR3 nucleotides: TGCAGCGTTGGTCCTCACCTTCGGCGGGGGGAGACCCAGTACTTC.

At least ten counts were recorded for this clone. The chain has TRBV7-9 and TRBJ1-2; the match to TRBD1 covers 8 bases. This CDR3 region has 15 residues. The V gene's germline CDR1 is SEHNR and CDR2 FQNEAQ (reference sequence). The V gene end was trimmed by 4 bases and the J gene end by 7 bases; junction bases not matched to a gene: 11. CDR3 sequence (DNA): TGTGCCAGCAGCTCCTGGGGAGCCAGGGGGCCTGGCTACACCTTC. Translated, it gives CASSSWGARGPGYTF.